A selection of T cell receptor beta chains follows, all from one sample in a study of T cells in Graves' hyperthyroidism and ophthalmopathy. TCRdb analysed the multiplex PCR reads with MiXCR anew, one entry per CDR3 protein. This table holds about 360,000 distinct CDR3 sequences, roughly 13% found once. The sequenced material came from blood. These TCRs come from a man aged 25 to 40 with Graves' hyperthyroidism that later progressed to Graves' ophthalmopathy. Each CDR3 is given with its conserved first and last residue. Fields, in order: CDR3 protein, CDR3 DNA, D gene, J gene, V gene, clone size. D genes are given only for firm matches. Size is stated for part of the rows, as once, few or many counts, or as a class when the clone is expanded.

CASSGLASYEQYF	TGTGCCAGCAGCGGACTAGCGTCCTACGAGCAGTACTTC	TRBD2	TRBJ2-7	TRBV28	NA
CSVEVGGQSSYNEQFF	TGCAGCGTTGAAGTTGGGGGACAAAGCTCCTACAATGAGCAGTTCTTC	NA	TRBJ2-1	TRBV29-1	NA
CASSIAATSRNTIYF	TGTGCCAGCAGCATCGCAGCCACCTCTAGAAACACCATATATTTT	NA	TRBJ1-3	TRBV9	many
CASSLPPDSGRRGYSPLHF	TGTGCCAGCAGTTTACCGCCCGACTCGGGACGGAGAGGTTATTCACCCCTCCACTTT	NA	TRBJ1-6	TRBV28	many
CASSSRTHYEQYF	TGTGCCAGCAGCTCGAGGACACACTACGAGCAGTACTTC	NA	TRBJ2-7	TRBV7-9	many
CASRRDRGSLYEQYF	TGTGCCAGCAGGAGGGACAGGGGATCACTCTACGAGCAGTACTTC	TRBD1	TRBJ2-7	TRBV28	many
CASSQAGAGETQYF	TGTGCCAGCAGCCAGGCGGGGGCGGGGGAGACCCAGTACTTC	NA	TRBJ2-5	TRBV3-1	few
CASSYLLQETQYF	TGTGCCAGCAGTTATTTACTCCAAGAGACCCAGTACTTC	NA	TRBJ2-5	TRBV6-1	NA
CASSLAPGTIEQFF	TGTGCCAGCAGCTTAGCGCCAGGGACGATTGAGCAGTTCTTC	NA	TRBJ2-1	TRBV7-9	many
CSARPGSSGEKLFF	TGCAGTGCTAGACCGGGATCCTCAGGCGAAAAACTGTTTTTT	NA	TRBJ1-4	TRBV20-1	many
CASSQDPGTGQTYEQYF	TGCGCCAGCAGCCAAGATCCCGGGACAGGTCAAACCTACGAGCAGTACTTC	TRBD1	TRBJ2-7	TRBV4-1	NA
CASSLQLQETQYF	TGTGCCAGCAGCCTCCAGTTGCAAGAGACCCAGTACTTC	NA	TRBJ2-5	TRBV11-2	many
CASSERENSPLHF	TGTGCCAGCAGTGAAAGGGAAAATTCACCCCTCCACTTT	NA	TRBJ1-6	TRBV6-1	many
CASRTYRNAEQYF	TGTGCCAGCAGGACCTACAGGAACGCCGAGCAGTACTTC	NA	TRBJ2-7	TRBV28	many
CATSGTGVYEQYF	TGTGCCACCAGCGGGACAGGGGTCTACGAGCAGTACTTC	TRBD1	TRBJ2-7	TRBV15	few